This T cell receptor beta chain was sequenced for a study of T-cell reconstitution after alpha-beta-depleted transplantation in children. Study-wide results and caveats: For some patients, TCRbeta diversity was high at day 60 because of recipient T cells and thymic progenitors that survived. Most T-cell counts and diversity one year after the transplant came from T cells that were newly produced. As was reported, about two months after transplant, alpha-beta T cells came from several hundred expanded graft clones.

Using unique molecular identifiers, the investigators prepared the TCRbeta library. TCRdb analysed the PCR reads with MiXCR anew, one entry per CDR3 protein. The sample has roughly 200,000 distinct CDR3 sequences; 7.5% to 9.5% are singletons. Note on this clonotype: Its antigen is undetermined.

The CDR3 length is 17 residues. V was clipped by 0 bases and J by 1 base, with 16 bases between them. CDR1 and CDR2 from the germline V gene are MNHEY and SVGAGI. The receptor was isolated from a male patient aged 2-15 years who had a stem cell transplant for acute myeloid leukemia, so the T cells may come from the graft donor. V and J are TRBV6-5 and TRBJ2-7; tentative D call: TRBD1 (6 bases). The source material was PBMCs, mostly from graft donor cells, sampled 360 days after TCRalphabeta/CD19-depleted stem cell transplant. This CDR3 is CASSYSNAGASSYEQYF. In DNA, the CDR3 is TGTGCCAGCAGTTACTCGAACGCAGGGGCCTCATCCTACGAGCAGTACTTC.